This T cell receptor (beta chain) emerged from a study of T cell responses to AZD1222 COVID-19 vaccine. Study-level findings and limits: Clonal diversity may have been underestimated, and the donors were mostly white British, with more females than males. There were vaccine-associated CD4 TCRs across spike, dominant at 160-218 and 743-854.

A single count supports this clone. Its specificity is unknown. The CDR3 covers 14 residues. V was pared by 7 bases and J by 8 bases, with 20 bases between. Germline V gene sequence: CDR1 MDHEN, CDR2 SYDVKM. The data were produced by immunoSEQ multiplex PCR, yet TCRdb's version contains in-frame clones alone and is incomplete. The repertoire holds about 150,000 clones, with roughly 90% as singletons. This clonotype originated in an adult in good health. The chain links TRBV28 to TRBJ1-2; D is unresolved. Sequenced material: peripheral blood, taken on day 0 of AZD1222 vaccination. The chain's CDR3 is CASKPTNLLGGYTF. The CDR3, as DNA: TGTGCCAGCAAACCGACCAATCTTCTCGGAGGCTACACCTTC.